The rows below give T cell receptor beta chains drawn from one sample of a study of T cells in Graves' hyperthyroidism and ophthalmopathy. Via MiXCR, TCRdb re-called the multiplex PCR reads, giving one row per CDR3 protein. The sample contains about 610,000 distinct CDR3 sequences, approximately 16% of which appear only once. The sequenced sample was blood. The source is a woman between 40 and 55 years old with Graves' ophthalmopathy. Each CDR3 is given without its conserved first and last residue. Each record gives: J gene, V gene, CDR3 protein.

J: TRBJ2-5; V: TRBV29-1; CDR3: SESSGETQY
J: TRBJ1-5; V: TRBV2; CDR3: ASSEGWVGNQPQH
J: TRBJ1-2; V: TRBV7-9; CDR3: ASSLGQSDYGYT
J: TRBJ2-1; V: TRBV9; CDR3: ASSPNTYNEQF
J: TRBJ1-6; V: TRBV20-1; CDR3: SVRRNQGQRNSPLH
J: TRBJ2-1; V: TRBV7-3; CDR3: ASSLTGGYSGNEQF
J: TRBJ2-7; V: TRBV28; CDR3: ASSPHPGRGGEQY
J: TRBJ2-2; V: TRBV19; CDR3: ASSIKAGSAGELF
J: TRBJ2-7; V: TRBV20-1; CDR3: SAREGGNSYEQY
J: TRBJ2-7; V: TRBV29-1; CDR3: SARIASVPGIYEQY
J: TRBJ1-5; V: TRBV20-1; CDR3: SARDAGVQPQH
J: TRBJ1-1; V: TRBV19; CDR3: ASRDNFGFAF
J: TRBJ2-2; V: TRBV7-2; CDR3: ASSLVATGELF
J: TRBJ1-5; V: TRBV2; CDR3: ASSEDRTGGGQPQH
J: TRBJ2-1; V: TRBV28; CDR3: ASTTARSGREQF
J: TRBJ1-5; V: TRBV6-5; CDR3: ASSSGQLRLTQH
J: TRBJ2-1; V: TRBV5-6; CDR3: ASSHGRDRAYNEQF
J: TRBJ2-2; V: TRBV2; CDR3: ASSVTQGVGTGELF
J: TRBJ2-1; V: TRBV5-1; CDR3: ASSSTSGSPYNEQF
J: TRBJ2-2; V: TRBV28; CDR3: AITGTGYTGELF
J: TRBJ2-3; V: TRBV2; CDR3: ASSGAGPTDTQY
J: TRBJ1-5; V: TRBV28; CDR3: ASMVGGRKSNQPQH
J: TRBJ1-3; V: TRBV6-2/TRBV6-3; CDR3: ASTGARSGNTIY
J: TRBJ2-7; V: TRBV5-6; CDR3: ASSHRTGPEQY
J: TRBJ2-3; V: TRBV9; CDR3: ASSAGSFTDTQY
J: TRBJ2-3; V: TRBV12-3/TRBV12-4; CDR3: ASTPGGPFTDTQY
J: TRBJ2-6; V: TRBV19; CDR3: ASSITSNSGANVLT
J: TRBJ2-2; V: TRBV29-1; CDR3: SVVSQGVNTGELF
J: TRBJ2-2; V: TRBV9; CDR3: ASSVTTGTGELF
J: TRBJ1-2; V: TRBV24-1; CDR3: ATSDKGVDYGYT
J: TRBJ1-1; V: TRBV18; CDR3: ASSPTEVGTEAF
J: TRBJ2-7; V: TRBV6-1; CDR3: ASSGTGRPYEQY
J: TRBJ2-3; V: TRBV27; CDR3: ASRRTGSGDTQY
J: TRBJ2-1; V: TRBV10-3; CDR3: AITSGGYNEQF
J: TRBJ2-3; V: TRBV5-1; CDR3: ATRAVAGGPGDTQY